The TCR beta chain described here comes from a study of technical replicates of blood from a handful of donors. Germline V CDR1 and CDR2: WSHSY, SAAADI. J lost 6 bases, V lost 6 bases, and 13 bases had no gene match. This CDR3 is 16 amino acids long. The data were produced by immunoSEQ multiplex PCR, yet TCRdb's version contains in-frame clones alone and is incomplete. This sample has some 80,000 clones, with approximately 94% found just once. This clonotype was obtained from a human donor in good health. This chain connects TRBV10-2 to TRBJ2-7; 11 positions match TRBD2. The sample consisted of T cells isolated from PBMCs. CDR3 sequence (DNA): TGCGCCAGCAGAAACCCCCGACTAGCGGGAACGTCCGAGCAGTACTTC. Translated, it gives CASRNPRLAGTSEQYF.